These 7 T cell receptor beta chains originate from one sample sequenced in a study of shared clonotypes between healthy human individuals. Naive CD8 cells lacked CD45RO, underwent positive selection for CCR7 and left out terminally differentiated effector memory CD45RA+ cells. Only in-frame clones appear in the TCRdb table, and some are missing; sequencing was by immunoSEQ multiplex PCR. This table holds roughly 2.1 million clones, 90% to 95% found once. The sequenced sample was naive CD8+ T cells from PBMCs. These receptors were obtained from a man in his late teens or twenties in good health. Some clones in this sample may be carry-over from other donors' samples.

Concerning this clone itself: The sample has other DNA sequences that encode this CDR3 too. The DNA of the CDR3 is TGTGCCAGCAGCCCGGGGTACGAGCAGTACTTC. Its translation is CASSPGYEQYF. This chain joins TRBV14 and TRBJ2-7, with D tentatively TRBD2 (5 bases). This CDR3 comprises 11 residues. CDR1 and CDR2 from the germline V gene are SGHDN and FVKESK. V dropped 4 bases and J dropped 4 bases, with 5 bases sitting between them. The full variable domain, with the rest looked up from reference TRBV14 and TRBJ2-7, is EAGVTQFPSHSVIEKGQTVTLRCDPISGHDNLYWYRRVMGKEIKFLLHFVKESKQDESGMPNNRFLAERTGGTYSTLKVQPAELEDSGVYFCASSPGYEQYFGPGTRLTVT.

The V call is TRBV4-2, the J call TRBJ1-5; possibly TRBD1 for D (6 bases). The CDR3 has 15 amino acids. Germline-derived CDR1 and CDR2 are LGHNA and YNFKEQ. V shed 1 base and J shed 4 bases, with 11 bases lying between them. The CDR3 coding sequence is TGTGCCAGCAGCCAAGGGGAGGGGGGGAATCAGCCCCAGCATTTT. Its protein is CASSQGEGGNQPQHF.

The V and J genes are TRBV4-1 and TRBJ2-5, with D perhaps matching TRBD1 or TRBD2 (5 bases each). CDR1 is MGHRA, CDR2 YSYEKL, per germline. The length of the CDR3 is 16 residues. Deletions cut 0 bases from V and 0 bases from J, with 11 bases between. The CDR3 protein is CASSQESGTHQETQYF. CDR3 bases: TGCGCCAGCAGCCAAGAGTCCGGGACCCACCAAGAGACCCAGTACTTC.

Concerning this clone itself: Other DNA sequences within the sample encode an identical CDR3. The genes are TRBV27 and TRBJ2-7, with 11 bases aligning to TRBD1. CDR1 MNHEY and CDR2 SMNVEV come from the germline V gene (reference sequence). CDR3 length equals 14 residues. The V segment lost 6 bases and the J segment 4 bases; nucleotides outside the gene matches: 5. CDR3 bases: TGTGCCAGCAGCCCCGGGACAGGGGGTTACGAGCAGTACTTC. It specifies CASSPGTGGYEQYF.

About this clone: The same CDR3 also results from other DNA sequences found in this sample. The genes are TRBV4-3 and TRBJ2-1, with 14 bases identical to TRBD2. Trimming at V came to 4 bases and at J to 0 bases, leaving 2 bases not matched to a gene. Germline V gives CDR1 LGHNA, CDR2 YSLEER. This CDR3 contains 17 residues. The CDR3 bases are TGCGCCAGCAGCCCTGGGACTAGCGGGAGCTCCTACAATGAGCAGTTCTTC. It yields the protein CASSPGTSGSSYNEQFF.

This chain joins TRBV9 and TRBJ2-2; D could derive from TRBD1 or TRBD2 (5 bases each). The CDR3 loop spans 16 amino acids. Deletions cut 0 bases from V and 7 bases from J, with 16 bases between. Germline-derived CDR1 and CDR2 are SGDLS and YYNGEE. CDR3 sequence: CASSVDGAGGVGELFF. As DNA, the CDR3 is TGTGCCAGCAGCGTAGACGGGGCAGGCGGTGTCGGGGAGCTGTTTTTT.

V gene TRBV27 combines with J gene TRBJ1-1; possible D gene TRBD1, 6 bases. The germline V gene has CDR1 MNHEY and CDR2 SMNVEV (reference sequence). CDR3 length: 14 residues. The V end was cut by 6 bases, the J end by 2 bases, with 13 bases between. CDR3 residues: CASSVVQGNTEAFF. Here the CDR3 DNA reads TGTGCCAGCAGCGTAGTACAGGGCAACACTGAAGCTTTCTTT.